This T cell receptor beta chain was profiled in a study of identical twins. Findings and caveats of the study: Insertion counts were lower in abundant cord blood beta clonotypes, a trend that memory repertoires did not show.

Ten or more counts support this clonotype. The antigen remains unidentified. TCRdb re-analysed the 5' RACE reads in MiXCR, keeping a single row per CDR3 protein. Altogether about 660,000 distinct CDR3 sequences are present, 8.6% being singletons, with the ten largest covering around 0.98%. The CDR3 consists of 16 residues. CDR1 is MNHEY, CDR2 SMNVEV, per germline (reference sequence). V lost 5 bases to trimming and J lost 2 bases, with 16 bases between them. The same data also contributed to another study, on yellow fever vaccine responses in identical twins.

The rearrangement joins TRBV27 to TRBJ2-1, with D perhaps TRBD2 (6 bases). This TCR derives from a woman between 18 and 29 years old in good health. What was sequenced was PBMCs. The CDR3 loop is CASSPPYGSTYNEQFF. CDR3 nucleotide sequence: TGTGCCAGCAGTCCCCCCTACGGGAGTACCTACAATGAGCAGTTCTTC.